Included here is one TCR beta chain sequence, with context. Participants were placed into cohorts based on the clinical history they reported. Recovered Cohort 3 donors showed two negative PCRs, clearance, or symptom resolution. In the source study's methods: Nucleated cell counts were estimated from reference gene primer amplification. Clones were sequenced by immunoSEQ multiplex PCR, and TCRdb holds only the in-frame ones, with some missing. For V, J and clone size, that table is used; D and trimming come from the DNA. Of about 390,000 clones detected, 87% appear once; the ten largest clones hold about 9.4%. The data derive from a study of blood T cell repertoires in COVID-19. Whole-study context: In each case, the material was cDNA or gDNA derived from T cells, B-cell-depleted T cells, or PBMCs.

Germline V gene sequence: CDR1 SGHNT, CDR2 YENEEA. Trimming removed 5 bases from V and 3 bases from J, with 17 bases in between. There are 15 residues in the CDR3. The TCR comes from a woman aged 50 to 60 who had recovered from COVID-19. The V call is TRBV11-3, the J call TRBJ2-7, with D perhaps matching TRBD2 (5 bases). The sequenced material came from PBMCs or T cells enriched from blood (not recorded which). CDR3 DNA sequence: TGTGCCAGCAGCGACGGGAACCGCCAATACTACGAGCAGTACTTC. This sequence encodes CASSDGNRQYYEQYF.